Presented here are 10 T cell receptor beta chains from one specimen sequenced in a study of CD8+ T cells in alopecia areata. RNA was isolated and reverse transcribed to cDNA, the sequencing template. Method: immunoSEQ multiplex PCR; TCRdb's copy keeps in-frame clones and lacks some. The table includes about 110,000 clones, about 60% detected once. Treatment: oral pan-JAK inhibitor, 5-10 mg twice daily. This sample comprised CD8+ T cells sorted from blood, obtained at week 24, from a patient treated with tofacitinib. Receptor source: a human donor with alopecia areata.

The rearrangement joins TRBV6-5 to TRBJ1-1, with D hard to call. The CDR3 totals 15 residues. From germline, CDR1 is MNHEY and CDR2 SVGAGI. The V end was cut by 0 bases, the J end by 5 bases, with 13 bases between. DNA for the CDR3: TGTGCCAGCAGTTACTCGAGAATTGATGGAACTGAAGCTTTCTTT. It translates to CASSYSRIDGTEAFF.

This chain connects TRBV13 to TRBJ1-2; D is ambiguous. V dropped 7 bases and J dropped 1 base, with 16 bases sitting between them. This CDR3 is 15 amino acids long. In germline, CDR1 is PRHDT, CDR2 FYEKMQ (reference sequence). In nucleotides, the CDR3 is TGTGCCAGCACCCAATGGGGTACAGATAACTATGGCTACACCTTC. Its translation is CASTQWGTDNYGYTF.

V and J are TRBV19 and TRBJ1-1, with D possibly matching TRBD1 (5 bases). Germline CDR1 reads LNHDA; CDR2 reads SQIVND (reference sequence). V lost 2 bases and J 1 base, leaving 8 bases between the germline ends. This CDR3 comprises 14 residues. CDR3 nucleotide sequence: TGTGCCAGTAGTATAATCGGGGGGAACACTGAAGCTTTCTTT. Protein: CASSIIGGNTEAFF.

The chain couples TRBV30 to TRBJ1-2; unclear D gene. The V end lost 2 bases, the J end lost 4 bases, and 8 bases lay between the germline ends. The V gene's germline CDR1 is GTSNPN and CDR2 SVGIG (reference sequence). This CDR3 is built from 12 residues. In DNA, the CDR3 is TGTGCCTGGAGTCTCCCTGGCTATGGCTACACCTTC. Amino acids: CAWSLPGYGYTF. Full variable domain (remainder filled in from reference TRBV30 and TRBJ1-2): SQTIHQWPATLVQPVGSPLSLECTVEGTSNPNLYWYRQAAGRGLQLLFYSVGIGQISSEVPQNLSASRPQDRQFILSSKKLLLSDSGFYLCAWSLPGYGYTFGSGTRLTVV.

The V gene is TRBV6-1, the J gene TRBJ2-7; D is undetermined. V lost 2 bases and J lost 2, with 13 bases in between. The CDR3 length is 15 residues. Germline CDR1 reads MNHNS; CDR2 reads SASEGT. The CDR3 DNA sequence: TGTGCCAGCAGTGAATGGTTAGCCACCACCTACGAGCAGTACTTC. Protein product: CASSEWLATTYEQYF.

Only a few counts were recorded for this clone. The chain links TRBV29-1 to TRBJ1-2, with a possible D match to TRBD1 (5 bases). From germline, CDR1 is SQVTM and CDR2 ANQGSEA. The germline V and J ends were trimmed by 4 bases and 8 bases, with 14 bases remaining between them. The length of the CDR3 is 12 residues. This chain's CDR3 is CSVVSGWLGYTF. CDR3 bases: TGCAGCGTTGTTTCAGGGTGGTTAGGCTACACCTTC. Drawing the rest from reference TRBV29-1 and TRBJ1-2, the complete variable domain is SAVISQKPSRDICQRGTSLTIQCQVDSQVTMMFWYRQQPGQSLTLIATANQGSEATYESGFVIDKFPISRPNLTFSTLTVSNMSPEDSSIYLCSVVSGWLGYTFGSGTRLTVV.

CDR3 in DNA: TGTGCCAGCAGTGAGGTTTTCGGGACAGCTACCTACGAGCAGTACTTC. As protein: CASSEVFGTATYEQYF. V gene TRBV25-1 combines with J gene TRBJ2-7, with 7 bases aligning to TRBD1. The CDR3 is made up of 16 amino acids. Per the germline V gene, CDR1 is MGHDK and CDR2 is SYGVNS. After removal of 3 bases from V and 2 bases from J, the junction contained 10 bases not matched to a gene.

This chain joins TRBV5-1 and TRBJ2-3; TRBD2 is a possible D gene (6 bases). The V gene's germline CDR1 is SGHRS and CDR2 YFSETQ. The CDR3 is made up of 17 amino acids. The V end lost 3 bases, the J end lost 0 bases, and 17 bases lay between the germline ends. The CDR3 sequence is CASSSLGRGKSTDTQYF. The CDR3, as DNA: TGCGCCAGCAGCTCTTTAGGGCGGGGAAAGAGCACAGATACGCAGTATTTT.

This clone was counted between two and nine times. This rearrangement joins TRBV4-1 to TRBJ1-1; D gene unclear. The germline V gene has CDR1 MGHRA and CDR2 YSYEKL. The CDR3 runs 14 residues. Between the trimmed V and J ends, which lost 1 base and 7 bases, there was a span of 13 bases. The CDR3, as DNA: TGCGCCAGCAGCCAAGTTTCGAAGGCCCGTGAAGCTTTCTTT. Encoded protein: CASSQVSKAREAFF.

In this sample, this clone turned up a few times. This chain joins TRBV4-1 and TRBJ2-7, with TRBD1 matching 9 bases. Germline CDR1 reads MGHRA; CDR2 reads YSYEKL. The CDR3 is 15 residues long. V dropped 1 base and J dropped 4; count of bases not matched to a gene: 5. Here the CDR3 DNA reads TGCGCCAGCAGCCAAGTCGGGACAGGGACATACGAGCAGTACTTC. As protein: CASSQVGTGTYEQYF.